The 32 T cell receptor beta chains in this list originate from one sample, sequenced in a study of Graves' ophthalmopathy and Graves' hyperthyroidism. RNA transcripts provided the template for amplifying TCR beta CDR3 regions. HTBI primers served in a first-round RT-PCR, which a second-round multiplex PCR followed. In TCRdb, the multiplex PCR reads were re-called with MiXCR into one record per CDR3 protein. The sample has some 400,000 distinct CDR3 sequences, about 17% seen once. The specimen sequenced was peripheral blood. These receptors all come from a woman aged 18-29 years with Graves' ophthalmopathy.

This clonotype was seen repeatedly, ten times or more. The CDR3 nucleotides are TGTGCCAGCAGTTACCCCCCGACAGGTAGAGGGGAGACCCAGTACTTC. Protein: CASSYPPTGRGETQYF. The chain has TRBV6-2 or TRBV6-3 and TRBJ2-5; TRBD1 is a possible D gene (6 bases). The CDR3 runs 16 residues. Per the germline V gene, CDR1 is MNHEY and CDR2 is SVGEGT. V lost 2 bases, J lost 5 bases, and 18 bases lay in between.

The CDR3 protein is CSARDGTNDHEQYF. The CDR3 DNA is TGCAGTGCTAGAGACGGGACCAATGACCACGAGCAGTACTTC. The J gene is TRBJ2-7, the V gene TRBV20-1, with D tentatively TRBD1 or TRBD2 (5 bases each). Germline CDR1 and CDR2: DFQATT and SNEGSKA (reference sequence). V lost 0 bases, J lost 5 bases, and 14 bases lay in between. The CDR3 sequence is 14 residues long.

This clonotype was found many times. The chain carries TRBV27 and TRBJ1-5, with 8 bases matching TRBD1. V was pared by 5 bases and J by 6 bases, with 15 bases of the junction left unmatched. The CDR3 has 17 residues. CDR1 MNHEY and CDR2 SMNVEV come from the germline V gene (reference sequence). This chain's CDR3 is CASSPYSGQGGGQPQHF. The DNA of the CDR3 is TGTGCCAGCAGTCCATACTCCGGACAGGGTGGGGGTCAGCCCCAGCATTTT.

Ten or more counts support this clonotype. CDR3 sequence: CASSYLPHRPGAFF. CDR3 nucleotides: TGTGCCAGCAGTTACTTGCCTCATCGGCCCGGAGCTTTCTTT. The chain uses TRBV6-2 or TRBV6-3 and TRBJ1-1; D is unclear. V was trimmed by 1 base and J by 10 bases, leaving 16 bases between them. The CDR3 totals 14 residues. Germline V gene data show CDR1 as MNHEY and CDR2 as SVGEGT.

In its sample, this clonotype was seen many times. The chain couples TRBV6-1 to TRBJ1-1, with 7 nucleotides matching TRBD1. The J segment lost 2 bases and the V segment lost 9 bases, leaving 12 bases of the junction unmatched. This CDR3 spans 15 amino acids. Germline CDR1 is MNHNS and CDR2 is SASEGT. CDR3 residues: CARTGEGQINTEAFF. DNA for the CDR3: TGTGCCAGAACCGGGGAGGGACAGATAAACACTGAAGCTTTCTTT.

This clonotype was picked up many times. The V gene is TRBV6-5, the J gene TRBJ1-2, with D possibly matching TRBD1 (5 bases). Germline V gives CDR1 MNHEY, CDR2 SVGAGI. V was shortened by 0 bases and J by 3 bases, with 11 bases between the two germline ends. The CDR3 is made up of 15 amino acids. The CDR3 nucleotides are TGTGCCAGCAGTTACTCGACGGCAGGGCACTATGGCTACACCTTC. Amino acids: CASSYSTAGHYGYTF.

This clonotype was seen many times. The chain carries TRBV28 and TRBJ2-7; 10 bases match TRBD1. Germline CDR1 MDHEN, CDR2 SYDVKM. The CDR3 runs 15 residues. The J segment lost 3 bases and the V segment lost 7 bases, leaving 9 bases of the junction unmatched. The CDR3 region has the DNA TGTGCCAGCACCCACTCCGGGACAGGGGACTACGAGCAGTACTTC. The encoded protein is CASTHSGTGDYEQYF. Filled out from reference TRBV28 and TRBJ2-7, the complete variable domain reads DVKVTQSSRYLVKRTGEKVFLECVQDMDHENMFWYRQDPGLGLRLIYFSYDVKMKEKGDIPEGYSVSREKKERFSLILESASTNQTSMYLCASTHSGTGDYEQYFGPGTRLTVT.

This clonotype was seen many times. The V and J genes are TRBV11-2 and TRBJ1-2, with 11 nucleotides matching TRBD1. CDR3 length: 16 amino acids. Germline trimming cut 1 base from V and 7 bases from J; bases unmatched to any gene: 8. Per germline, CDR1 SGHAT and CDR2 FQNNGV. The CDR3 sequence is CASSLGPDRGLVGYTF. Written as DNA, the CDR3 is TGTGCCAGCAGCTTAGGTCCGGACAGGGGGCTTGTTGGCTACACCTTC. Together with reference TRBV11-2 and TRBJ1-2, the CDR3 gives the full variable domain: EAGVAQSPRYKIIEKRQSVAFWCNPISGHATLYWYQQILGQGPKLLIQFQNNGVVDDSQLPKDRFSAERLKGVDSTLKIQPAKLEDSAVYLCASSLGPDRGLVGYTFGSGTRLTVV.

In this sample, this clonotype turned up many times. CDR3 region: CASSLRDQPQHF. The CDR3 DNA reads as TGTGCCAGCAGTTTAAGGGATCAGCCCCAGCATTTT. V and J are TRBV12-3 or TRBV12-4 and TRBJ1-5; no reliable D call. V shed 2 bases and J shed 5 bases, with 4 bases lying between them. This CDR3 comprises 12 residues.

The J gene is TRBJ2-2, the V gene TRBV7-9; D is perhaps TRBD2 (6 bases). With 5 bases removed from V and 3 bases from J, the gap between germline ends came to 13 bases. This CDR3 is 15 amino acids long. Germline lookup yields CDR1 SEHNR and CDR2 FQNEAQ (reference sequence). The CDR3 coding sequence is TGTGCCAGCAGCACTCTGGGGACTTACACCGGGGAGCTGTTTTTT. The encoded protein is CASSTLGTYTGELFF.

This clonotype was observed many times. The V and J genes are TRBV19 and TRBJ1-1; D perhaps matches TRBD1 (5 bases). V gave up 3 bases and J gave up 10 bases, with 15 bases separating them. Germline V lookup: CDR1 LNHDA, CDR2 SQIVND (reference sequence). The CDR3 is 13 amino acids. Here the CDR3 reads CASSINGDSRAFF. As DNA, the CDR3 is TGTGCCAGTAGTATTAATGGAGACAGCCGAGCTTTCTTT.

This rearrangement joins TRBV28 to TRBJ2-6; 9 bases are a match to TRBD1. CDR3 size: 20 residues. CDR1 and CDR2 from the germline V gene are MDHEN and SYDVKM. V was pared by 5 bases and J by 2 bases, with 16 bases of the junction left unmatched. This CDR3 reads CASSLGTGNRVGAGANVLTF. The CDR3, as DNA: TGTGCCAGCAGTCTAGGGACAGGGAATCGTGTGGGCGCTGGGGCCAACGTCCTGACTTTC.

This clonotype was recorded many times. The CDR3 region is CSARVSGLMNTEAFF. DNA for the CDR3: TGCAGTGCTAGGGTATCGGGACTCATGAACACTGAAGCTTTCTTT. This chain uses TRBV20-1 with TRBJ1-1, with a weak D call TRBD1 (5 bases). V lost 3 bases and J lost 0, with 14 bases in between. This CDR3 is built from 15 residues. Per germline, CDR1 DFQATT and CDR2 SNEGSKA (reference sequence).

As for this clonotype: This CDR3 is missing its conserved last phenylalanine or tryptophan, likely due to a read error. This rearrangement joins TRBV30 to TRBJ1-1; D ambiguous. V was shortened by 0 bases and J by 7 bases, with 9 bases between the two germline ends. CDR1 is GTSNPN and CDR2 is SVGIG in the germline V gene (reference sequence). The CDR3 contains 12 residues. The chain's CDR3 is CAWSVRELEAFS. The CDR3 DNA is TGTGCCTGGAGTGTACGGGAGCTTGAAGCTTTCTCT.

The chain has TRBV30 and TRBJ1-1; 7 bases map to TRBD1. Trimming took 4 bases from V and 6 from J; bases not matched to a gene: 8. The CDR3 is 13 residues long. The germline V gene has CDR1 GTSNPN and CDR2 SVGIG (reference sequence). CDR3 protein: CAWNRGGYPEAFF. CDR3 nucleotides: TGTGCCTGGAACAGGGGAGGTTACCCTGAAGCTTTCTTT.

This clonotype has at least ten counts. The V call is TRBV10-3, the J call TRBJ2-7; tentatively, D is TRBD1 (6 bases). This CDR3 has 13 residues. Germline V CDR1 and CDR2: ENHRY, SYGVKD. V shed 4 bases and J shed 3 bases, with 10 bases lying between them. Here the CDR3 reads CAISGQAIYEQYF. CDR3 bases: TGTGCCATCAGTGGACAGGCTATCTACGAGCAGTACTTC.

The genes are TRBV6-5 and TRBJ1-6, with a tentative D call TRBD1 (6 bases). Trimming stripped 4 bases from V and 9 bases from J, with 13 bases between. Per germline, CDR1 MNHEY and CDR2 SVGAGI. This CDR3 region has 14 residues. CDR3 residues: CASSLRQGFSPLHF. The DNA of the CDR3 is TGTGCCAGCAGTTTGAGGCAGGGGTTTTCACCCCTCCACTTT.

This clonotype was seen repeatedly, ten times or more. This chain joins TRBV19 and TRBJ1-2, with D hard to call. CDR3 length: 11 amino acids. The V end lost 6 bases, the J end lost 4 bases, and 6 bases lay between the germline ends. CDR1 and CDR2 (germline): LNHDA, SQIVND (reference sequence). CDR3 DNA sequence: TGTGCCAGTAGGTCAGTCTATGGCTACACCTTC. Protein product: CASRSVYGYTF.

This chain links TRBV6-2 or TRBV6-3 with TRBJ1-2, with 7 bases fitting TRBD1. The CDR3 spans 13 residues. After removal of 1 base from V and 7 bases from J, the junction contained 3 bases not matched to a gene. From germline, CDR1 is MNHEY and CDR2 SVGEGT. In nucleotides, the CDR3 is TGTGCCAGCAGTTACTACCGGGACAGTGGCTACACCTTC. This encodes CASSYYRDSGYTF.

This rearrangement joins TRBV30 to TRBJ2-3; 11 nucleotides line up with TRBD2. CDR1 is GTSNPN and CDR2 is SVGIG in the germline V gene (reference sequence). V shed 2 bases and J 5 bases; nucleotides not matched to a gene: 12. The CDR3 totals 17 residues. CDR3 sequence: CAWSSVAGGPNEDTQYF. The CDR3 region has the DNA TGTGCCTGGAGTAGTGTAGCGGGAGGGCCGAACGAAGATACGCAGTATTTT.

This clonotype was counted many times. The chain is built from TRBV7-9 and TRBJ1-2; no clear D gene. CDR3 size: 12 residues. Germline CDR1 SEHNR, CDR2 FQNEAQ (reference sequence). V dropped 3 bases and J dropped 8 bases, with 10 bases sitting between them. CDR3 DNA sequence: TGTGCCAGCAGCTTGTTCCGCTGGGGCTACACCTTC. Its protein product is CASSLFRWGYTF.

This chain joins TRBV6-5 and TRBJ2-7; 9 bases are shared with TRBD1. This CDR3 is 16 amino acids long. Germline values: CDR1 MNHEY, CDR2 SVGAGI. Trimming cost V 4 bases and J 2 bases; bases outside gene matches: 9. CDR3 region: CASSSDRGQGTYEQYF. In nucleotides, the CDR3 is TGTGCCAGCAGTTCTGACCGGGGACAGGGAACCTACGAGCAGTACTTC.

This clonotype appeared many times. The chain uses TRBV5-1 and TRBJ2-5; weak D call: TRBD1 (7 bases). Germline CDR1 reads SGHRS; CDR2 reads YFSETQ. Trimming cost V 4 bases and J 1 base, with 14 bases left between them. The CDR3 totals 15 residues. CDR3 nucleotides: TGCGCCAGCAGCCCAGGGGGGCCCCCCCAAGAGACCCAGTACTTC. It encodes CASSPGGPPQETQYF.

This clonotype was seen at least ten times. The rearrangement joins TRBV4-2 to TRBJ1-5, with 9 bases identical to TRBD1. This CDR3 contains 16 residues. Germline values: CDR1 LGHNA, CDR2 YNFKEQ. The J segment lost 0 bases and the V segment lost 1 base, leaving 1 base of the junction unmatched. DNA of the CDR3: TGTGCCAGCAGCCAAGGGGACAGGGATAGCAATCAGCCCCAGCATTTT. This sequence encodes CASSQGDRDSNQPQHF.

This clonotype was recorded at least ten times. The chain joins TRBV7-9 to TRBJ2-7; D unclear. CDR3 length equals 14 residues. V was shortened by 2 bases and J by 2 bases, with 10 bases between the two germline ends. The germline gives CDR1 SEHNR, CDR2 FQNEAQ (reference sequence). CDR3 sequence (DNA): TGTGCCAGCAGCTTAACTAACCAGCCCTACGAGCAGTACTTC. Its translation is CASSLTNQPYEQYF.

This clonotype has a count of ten or more. This chain uses TRBV28 with TRBJ2-5, with D possibly being TRBD1 (5 bases). The germline V gene has CDR1 MDHEN and CDR2 SYDVKM. The CDR3 runs 13 residues. The V gene lost 6 bases and the J gene lost 4 bases, with 12 bases spanning the gap. The CDR3 DNA follows: TGTGCCAGCAGATCAGGGTTAAGAGAGACCCAGTACTTC. Translated, it gives CASRSGLRETQYF.

This clonotype was seen at least ten times. The chain couples TRBV7-9 to TRBJ1-6; 11 nucleotides agree with TRBD1. The germline CDR1 and CDR2 sequences are SEHNR and FQNEAQ (reference sequence). The CDR3 spans 14 residues. The ends lost 5 bases at V and 9 bases at J; junction bases unmatched: 3. CDR3 bases: TGTGCCAGCAGCCGCGGACAGGGGGCTTCACCCCTCCACTTT. It encodes CASSRGQGASPLHF. The whole variable domain, remainder taken from reference TRBV7-9 and TRBJ1-6, is DTGVSQNPRHKITKRGQNVTFRCDPISEHNRLYWYRQTLGQGPEFLTYFQNEAQLEKSRLLSDRFSAERPKGSFSTLEIQRTEQGDSAMYLCASSRGQGASPLHFGNGTRLTVT.

At least ten counts were recorded for this clonotype. This chain uses TRBV19 with TRBJ1-1; D might be TRBD1 (5 bases). CDR1 is LNHDA, CDR2 SQIVND, per germline (reference sequence). V shed 5 bases and J shed 5 bases, with 12 bases lying between them. CDR3 length equals 13 residues. CDR3 bases: TGTGCCAGTAGTCAGGGATTTGGGACTGAAGCTTTCTTT. This translates into CASSQGFGTEAFF. The complete variable domain, with remaining parts taken from reference TRBV19 and TRBJ1-1, reads DGGITQSPKYLFRKEGQNVTLSCEQNLNHDAMYWYRQDPGQGLRLIYYSQIVNDFQKGDIAEGYSVSREKKESFPLTVTSAQKNPTAFYLCASSQGFGTEAFFGQGTRLTVV.

This clonotype was seen ten or more times. V usage is TRBV7-3 and J usage is TRBJ2-2; the D call may be TRBD1 or TRBD2 (6 bases each). V was clipped by 3 bases and J by 3 bases, with 8 bases between them. Germline CDR1 is SGHTA and CDR2 is FQGTGA. The CDR3 contains 14 residues. This chain's CDR3 is CASSLRGDTGELFF. The CDR3, as DNA: TGTGCCAGCAGCTTGAGGGGGGACACCGGGGAGCTGTTTTTT.

This clonotype was seen at least ten times. This chain links TRBV24-1 with TRBJ2-7; 7 nucleotides line up with TRBD1. The CDR3 sequence is 13 residues long. Looked up from germline, CDR1 is KGHDR and CDR2 is SFDVKD. V was pared by 7 bases and J by 2 bases, with 4 bases of the junction left unmatched. The CDR3 coding sequence is TGTGCCACCAGCAGGACAGGAGCCTACGAGCAGTACTTC. Amino acid sequence: CATSRTGAYEQYF.

Ten or more counts support this clonotype. The chain carries TRBV4-3 and TRBJ2-7; the D is unclear. Germline CDR1 LGHNA, CDR2 YSLEER. V was trimmed by 0 bases and J by 6 bases, leaving 9 bases between them. The CDR3 contains 13 residues. Here the CDR3 reads CASSQDLSAEQYF. The CDR3, as DNA: TGCGCCAGCAGCCAAGATCTATCTGCCGAGCAGTACTTC.

J is TRBJ2-2 and V is TRBV7-2; D gene ambiguous. Germline V CDR1 and CDR2: SGHTA, FQGNSA. This CDR3 region has 15 residues. V lost 3 bases and J 7 bases, leaving 15 bases between the germline ends. The DNA for the CDR3 is TGTGCCAGCAGCTTGATGTACGAGGCTTTCGGGGAGCTGTTTTTT. As protein: CASSLMYEAFGELFF.